One and the same sample provided the 25 T cell receptor beta chains below, sequenced in a study of T-cell memory formation after mild COVID-19. TCRdb re-analysed the 5' RACE reads in MiXCR, keeping a single row per CDR3 protein. The sample lists tens of thousands of distinct CDR3 sequences, over 11% seen once, with 31% in the top ten. The sample was PBMCs or a T cell subset sorted from them (not recorded which). The origin of the receptors is an adult woman who had mild COVID-19 (a few samples of this study predate the infection). Cell type and time point are not known.

The chain combines TRBV5-4 with TRBJ2-7; D may correspond to TRBD1 or TRBD2 (5 bases each). Trimming cost V 4 bases and J 2 bases, with 16 bases left between them. The CDR3 spans 15 residues. CDR1 and CDR2 from the germline V gene are SGHNT and YYREEE (reference sequence). The CDR3 here is CASSPRDGLTYEQYF. In nucleotides, the CDR3 is TGTGCCAGCAGCCCCCGGGACGGGCTAACCTACGAGCAGTACTTC. The full variable domain, with the rest looked up from reference TRBV5-4 and TRBJ2-7, is ETGVTQSPTHLIKTRGQQVTLRCSSQSGHNTVSWYQQALGQGPQFIFQYYREEENGRGNFPPRFSGLQFPNYSSELNVNALELDDSALYLCASSPRDGLTYEQYFGPGTRLTVT.

This CDR3 reads CASSLRGPESTDTQYF. The CDR3 DNA reads TGTGCCAGCAGCTTGAGAGGCCCGGAAAGCACAGATACGCAGTATTTT. The chain employs TRBV11-1 and TRBJ2-3, with unresolved D. This CDR3 is 16 amino acids long. Trimming took 3 bases from V and 0 from J, leaving 13 bases between them. Germline CDR1 SGHAT, CDR2 FQDESV (reference sequence). Variable domain in full (rest from reference TRBV11-1 and TRBJ2-3): EAEVAQSPRYKITEKSQAVAFWCDPISGHATLYWYRQILGQGPELLVQFQDESVVDDSQLPKDRFSAERLKGVDSTLKIQPAELGDSAMYLCASSLRGPESTDTQYFGPGTRLTVL.

This clonotype was seen at least ten times. A read error may produce the germline difference seen at one junction end. The V call is TRBV12-3 or TRBV12-4, the J call TRBJ2-5; TRBD2 matches 11 bases. This CDR3 has 13 amino acids. The CDR3 loop reads CASSLAGGSTQYF. CDR3 nucleotide sequence: TGTGCCAGCAGTCTAGCGGGAGGTTCTACCCAGTACTTC.

This clonotype was seen a few times. The chain carries TRBV7-3 and TRBJ1-1; 9 bases line up with TRBD1. V dropped 5 bases and J dropped 5; count of bases not matched to a gene: 9. The CDR3 consists of 15 residues. Per the germline V gene, CDR1 is SGHTA and CDR2 is FQGTGA. CDR3 region: CASSPQGQGLTEAFF. As DNA, the CDR3 is TGTGCCAGCAGCCCCCAGGGACAGGGATTAACTGAAGCTTTCTTT.

The sample holds a few counts of this clonotype. The rearrangement links TRBV14 to TRBJ2-3; no firm D call. V was clipped by 5 bases and J by 7 bases, with 16 bases between them. The germline V gene has CDR1 SGHDN and CDR2 FVKESK. The CDR3 loop spans 14 amino acids. The CDR3: CASSVPGMGNTQYF. CDR3 nucleotide sequence: TGTGCCAGCAGCGTACCGGGCATGGGAAATACGCAGTATTTT.

This clonotype has just a few counts. The chain links TRBV7-6 to TRBJ2-7; 9 bases are a match to TRBD1. The CDR3 consists of 17 residues. V dropped 2 bases and J dropped 2; count of bases not matched to a gene: 10. CDR1 is SGHVS and CDR2 is FNYEAQ in the germline V gene. The CDR3 nucleotides are TGTGCCAGCAGCTTATCCCGGGGGACAGGGCTTCCCTACGAGCAGTACTTC. As protein: CASSLSRGTGLPYEQYF.

Here the CDR3 reads CASSFWTSGANEQFF. The DNA for the CDR3 is TGTGCCAGCAGCTTTTGGACTAGCGGAGCCAATGAGCAGTTCTTC. J is TRBJ2-1 and V is TRBV5-4, with 10 nucleotides matching TRBD2. Losses at the gene ends were 2 bases for V and 6 bases for J; bases not matched to a gene: 5. This CDR3 region has 15 residues. Germline CDR1 is SGHNT and CDR2 is YYREEE (reference sequence).

This clonotype was seen only a few times. The genes are TRBV10-3 and TRBJ1-1; D perhaps matches TRBD1 (6 bases). V was clipped by 8 bases and J by 5 bases, with 24 bases between them. The CDR3 consists of 16 residues. Germline loops: CDR1 ENHRY, CDR2 SYGVKD. CDR3: CAIPVSPGPRGTEAFF. In nucleotides, the CDR3 is TGTGCCATCCCAGTCAGCCCGGGACCCAGGGGAACTGAAGCTTTCTTT.

The V gene is TRBV24-1, the J gene TRBJ2-5; TRBD1 might be the D (6 bases). V shed 1 base and J shed 1 base, with 9 bases lying between them. Germline V gene lookup returns CDR1 KGHDR and CDR2 SFDVKD. The CDR3 covers 15 residues. CDR3 residues: CATSDLRTAQETQYF. In DNA form, the CDR3 reads TGTGCCACCAGTGATTTACGGACAGCCCAAGAGACCCAGTACTTC.

The chain has TRBV11-3 and TRBJ2-2; D perhaps matches TRBD2 (5 bases). The CDR3 covers 18 residues. CDR1 is SGHNT and CDR2 is YENEEA in the germline V gene. The V gene lost 0 bases and the J gene lost 3 bases, with 17 bases spanning the gap. The CDR3 DNA reads as TGTGCCAGCAGCTTAGATTGGGTGTCGTGGACTTACACCGGGGAGCTGTTTTTT. Translated, it gives CASSLDWVSWTYTGELFF.

This clonotype appeared a few times. The chain links TRBV7-9 to TRBJ2-5, with a possible D match to TRBD2 (7 bases). The length of the CDR3 is 16 residues. Trimming removed 5 bases from V and 5 bases from J, with 21 bases in between. Germline CDR1 is SEHNR and CDR2 is FQNEAQ (reference sequence). The CDR3 is CASSAREAGAEETQYF. The CDR3, as DNA: TGTGCCAGCAGCGCCCGGGAGGCGGGGGCGGAGGAGACCCAGTACTTC. Supplemented by reference TRBV7-9 and TRBJ2-5, the full variable domain reads DTGVSQNPRHKITKRGQNVTFRCDPISEHNRLYWYRQTLGQGPEFLTYFQNEAQLEKSRLLSDRFSAERPKGSFSTLEIQRTEQGDSAMYLCASSAREAGAEETQYFGPGTRLLVL.

The DNA for the CDR3 is TGTGCCAGCAGTGTAGACTCTCGGGAGACCCAGTACTTC. This encodes CASSVDSRETQYF. The chain joins TRBV25-1 to TRBJ2-5; unclear D gene. The CDR3 length is 13 residues. The germline V gene encodes CDR1 MGHDK and CDR2 SYGVNS. With 4 bases removed from V and 5 bases from J, the gap between germline ends came to 11 bases.

The chain links TRBV7-9 to TRBJ2-3, with D uncertain. The CDR3 contains 16 residues. The V end was cut by 6 bases, the J end by 0 bases, with 16 bases between. The germline gives CDR1 SEHNR, CDR2 FQNEAQ (reference sequence). This CDR3 is CASRSTDGPSTDTQYF. CDR3 DNA: TGTGCCAGCAGGTCCACTGACGGACCTAGCACAGATACGCAGTATTTT.

This clonotype was detected only a few times. This chain connects TRBV7-6 to TRBJ2-2; D uncertain. Germline V gene lookup returns CDR1 SGHVS and CDR2 FNYEAQ. The CDR3 spans 16 residues. Trimming stripped 1 base from V and 2 bases from J, with 11 bases between. CDR3 in amino acids: CASSLGLSHNTGELFF. CDR3 in DNA: TGTGCCAGCAGCTTAGGACTGTCGCATAACACCGGGGAGCTGTTTTTT.

The chain employs TRBV7-9 and TRBJ2-3, with D uncertain. Germline V CDR1 and CDR2: SEHNR, FQNEAQ (reference sequence). The CDR3 sequence is 15 residues long. The V end lost 3 bases, the J end lost 0 bases, and 10 bases lay between the germline ends. CDR3 sequence (DNA): TGTGCCAGCAGCTTTTTGTCACCTAGCACAGATACGCAGTATTTT. It is translated as CASSFLSPSTDTQYF.

The chain uses TRBV29-1 and TRBJ2-7; D not certain. Germline-derived CDR1 and CDR2 are SQVTM and ANQGSEA. The CDR3 is 12 amino acids. The V end lost 2 bases, the J end lost 4 bases, and 9 bases lay between the germline ends. CDR3 nucleotides: TGCAGCGTTGAAATCACAGAGTACGAGCAGTACTTC. Its protein product is CSVEITEYEQYF.

The CDR3 is CASSQGVGNTEAFF. DNA of the CDR3: TGTGCCAGCAGCCAGGGGGTGGGGAACACTGAAGCTTTCTTT. V usage is TRBV7-3 and J usage is TRBJ1-1, with TRBD1 identical over 7 bases. J gave up 1 base and V 5 bases, and 4 bases lay outside the gene matches. This CDR3 spans 14 amino acids. The germline V gene encodes CDR1 SGHTA and CDR2 FQGTGA.

This clonotype was counted only a few times. This chain links TRBV19 with TRBJ2-1; D is perhaps TRBD2 (7 bases). V shed 3 bases and J shed 0 bases, with 12 bases lying between them. This CDR3 region has 16 residues. Germline V lookup: CDR1 LNHDA, CDR2 SQIVND (reference sequence). The DNA of the CDR3 is TGTGCCAGTAGTATGGGAGGGGGAGGCTCCTACAATGAGCAGTTCTTC. This gives the protein CASSMGGGGSYNEQFF.

This rearrangement joins TRBV7-3 to TRBJ2-1; no clear D gene. Germline values: CDR1 SGHTA, CDR2 FQGTGA. V gave up 1 base and J gave up 2 bases, with 12 bases separating them. This CDR3 comprises 16 residues. CDR3 bases: TGTGCCAGCAGCTTAAGGGATGGGGATCCCTACAATGAGCAGTTCTTC. Its translation is CASSLRDGDPYNEQFF.

This clonotype has more than one count but fewer than ten. CDR3 amino acids: CASSVARAEWYGYTF. DNA for the CDR3: TGTGCCAGCAGCGTAGCCAGGGCGGAGTGGTATGGCTACACCTTC. The V and J genes are TRBV9 and TRBJ1-2; perhaps TRBD1 as D (5 bases). Germline V gene lookup returns CDR1 SGDLS and CDR2 YYNGEE. Trimming took 0 bases from V and 5 from J, leaving 14 bases between them. This CDR3 is 15 amino acids long.

The sample holds a few counts of this clonotype. The chain is built from TRBV7-2 and TRBJ2-7, with TRBD2 identical over 7 bases. The CDR3 contains 15 residues. In germline, CDR1 is SGHTA, CDR2 FQGNSA. Trimming removed 1 base from V and 0 bases from J; junction bases left unmatched: 3. CDR3 in DNA: TGTGCCAGCAGCTTAGGCGGGGGAAGCTCCTACGAGCAGTACTTC. Its protein product is CASSLGGGSSYEQYF. Supplemented by reference TRBV7-2 and TRBJ2-7, the full variable domain reads GAGVSQSPSNKVTEKGKDVELRCDPISGHTALYWYRQSLGQGLEFLIYFQGNSAPDKSGLPSDRFSAERTGGSVSTLTIQRTQQEDSAVYLCASSLGGGSSYEQYFGPGTRLTVT.

The V gene is TRBV11-2, the J gene TRBJ2-7; tentatively, D is TRBD1 (6 bases). Germline CDR1 SGHAT, CDR2 FQNNGV. V was trimmed by 0 bases and J by 0 bases, leaving 15 bases between them. The CDR3 covers 17 residues. This CDR3 reads CASSLDRGTTASYEQYF. In nucleotides, the CDR3 is TGTGCCAGCAGCTTAGATCGTGGGACAACCGCCTCCTACGAGCAGTACTTC. Variable domain in full (rest from reference TRBV11-2 and TRBJ2-7): EAGVAQSPRYKIIEKRQSVAFWCNPISGHATLYWYQQILGQGPKLLIQFQNNGVVDDSQLPKDRFSAERLKGVDSTLKIQPAKLEDSAVYLCASSLDRGTTASYEQYFGPGTRLTVT.

V and J are TRBV3-1 and TRBJ2-7; tentatively, D is TRBD2 (5 bases). Germline assignment: CDR1 LGHDT and CDR2 YNNKEL (reference sequence). V was pared by 0 bases and J by 2 bases, with 17 bases between. The CDR3 runs to 17 residues. In DNA, the CDR3 is TGTGCCAGCAGCCAAGAGAGCGGCCTATACGAGACCTACGAGCAGTACTTC. Its translation: CASSQESGLYETYEQYF.

This clonotype has only a few counts. V gene TRBV3-1 combines with J gene TRBJ2-7; D gene unclear. Germline V lookup: CDR1 LGHDT, CDR2 YNNKEL (reference sequence). The germline V and J ends were trimmed by 3 bases and 5 bases, with 8 bases remaining between them. The CDR3 spans 12 residues. The CDR3 sequence: CASSQGIDEQYF. CDR3 DNA: TGTGCCAGCAGCCAGGGGATCGACGAGCAGTACTTC.

This chain uses TRBV6-1 with TRBJ1-5; D gene unclear. The germline gives CDR1 MNHNS, CDR2 SASEGT. The CDR3 spans 15 residues. Trimming left V 1 base short and J 4 bases short, with 11 bases between. CDR3 in DNA: TGTGCCAGCAGTGAAGAACTGCTTGTAAATCAGCCCCAGCATTTT. Encoded protein: CASSEELLVNQPQHF.